A selection of T cell receptor beta chains follows, all from one sample in a study of Ad26.COV2.S vaccination and SARS-CoV-2 variants. Assay: immunoSEQ multiplex PCR; the TCRdb copy retains only in-frame clones and omits some. Of a few hundred thousand clones in the sample, around 87% were seen once. The input for sequencing was peripheral blood, taken in a trial of Ad26.COV2.S vaccine versus placebo. These receptors were taken from a person between 18 and 65 years old who received the Ad26.COV2.S COVID-19 vaccine or a placebo. The CDR3 runs from the conserved cysteine through the conserved F or W. The order of the fields is clone size, V gene, D gene, J gene, CDR3 protein, CDR3 DNA. The D gene is left open where the match is weak. Size is omitted from some rows. Given values are once, few, many or a class for expanded clones.

clone size: NA
V gene: TRBV18
D gene: NA
J gene: TRBJ1-6
CDR3 protein: CASSPWGAYNSPLHF
CDR3 DNA: TGTGCCAGCTCACCCTGGGGGGCGTATAATTCACCCCTCCACTTT

clone size: NA
V gene: TRBV30
D gene: TRBD1
J gene: TRBJ1-2
CDR3 protein: CAWANSGTGAYGYTF
CDR3 DNA: TGTGCCTGGGCTAACTCCGGGACAGGGGCCTATGGCTACACCTTC

clone size: few
V gene: TRBV30
D gene: NA
J gene: TRBJ1-1
CDR3 protein: CAWSVRDGTFAFF
CDR3 DNA: TGTGCCTGGAGTGTACGCGATGGGACGTTTGCTTTCTTT

clone size: NA
V gene: TRBV10-3
D gene: NA
J gene: TRBJ2-1
CDR3 protein: CAISESTRNEQFF
CDR3 DNA: TGTGCCATCAGTGAGTCGACAAGGAATGAGCAGTTCTTC

clone size: NA
V gene: TRBV19
D gene: NA
J gene: TRBJ2-4
CDR3 protein: CASSIDKWGIENIQYF
CDR3 DNA: TGTGCCAGTAGTATAGATAAATGGGGGATCGAAAACATTCAGTACTTC

clone size: NA
V gene: TRBV6-2/TRBV6-3
D gene: NA
J gene: TRBJ2-2
CDR3 protein: CASSNRIPGAGGELFF
CDR3 DNA: TGTGCCAGCAGTAACAGGATCCCGGGTGCGGGCGGGGAGCTGTTTTTT

clone size: NA
V gene: TRBV19
D gene: NA
J gene: TRBJ1-1
CDR3 protein: CASSRAREAFF
CDR3 DNA: TGTGCCAGTAGTAGAGCCAGAGAAGCTTTCTTT

clone size: NA
V gene: TRBV3-1/TRBV3-2
D gene: NA
J gene: TRBJ1-1
CDR3 protein: CASSQFGTEAFF
CDR3 DNA: TGTGCCAGCAGCCAATTTGGCACTGAAGCTTTCTTT

clone size: NA
V gene: TRBV15
D gene: TRBD1
J gene: TRBJ2-1
CDR3 protein: CATRVSGGGTLGEQFF
CDR3 DNA: TGTGCCACCAGGGTCTCAGGGGGCGGTACGCTTGGTGAGCAGTTCTTC

clone size: NA
V gene: TRBV11-3
D gene: TRBD1
J gene: TRBJ2-1
CDR3 protein: CASSQRGQAYNEQFF
CDR3 DNA: TGTGCCAGCAGCCAGAGGGGACAGGCATACAATGAGCAGTTCTTC

clone size: NA
V gene: TRBV29-1
D gene: NA
J gene: TRBJ2-7
CDR3 protein: CSVEDGQGSYEQYF
CDR3 DNA: TGCAGCGTTGAAGACGGGCAGGGGAGCTACGAGCAGTACTTC

clone size: NA
V gene: TRBV5-5
D gene: NA
J gene: TRBJ2-7
CDR3 protein: CASSPGVGAAYEQYF
CDR3 DNA: TGTGCCAGCAGCCCCGGGGTGGGGGCGGCCTACGAGCAGTACTTC

clone size: NA
V gene: TRBV20-1
D gene: NA
J gene: TRBJ1-1
CDR3 protein: CSASPNTEAFF
CDR3 DNA: TGCAGTGCCTCCCCGAACACTGAAGCTTTCTTT

clone size: NA
V gene: TRBV5-1
D gene: NA
J gene: TRBJ2-5
CDR3 protein: CASSPRDPEETQYF
CDR3 DNA: TGCGCCAGCAGCCCCCGGGACCCAGAGGAGACCCAGTACTTC

clone size: NA
V gene: TRBV5-6
D gene: TRBD2
J gene: TRBJ2-7
CDR3 protein: CASSLLAGGPYEQYF
CDR3 DNA: TGTGCCAGCAGCCTCCTAGCGGGGGGGCCCTACGAGCAGTACTTC

clone size: NA
V gene: TRBV20-1
D gene: NA
J gene: TRBJ2-7
CDR3 protein: CSAKGGYQQYF
CDR3 DNA: TGCAGTGCCAAGGGTGGCTACCAGCAGTACTTC

clone size: NA
V gene: TRBV12-3/TRBV12-4
D gene: TRBD1
J gene: TRBJ1-2
CDR3 protein: CASSRQGASGYTF
CDR3 DNA: TGTGCCAGCAGTAGACAGGGAGCCTCCGGCTACACCTTC

clone size: NA
V gene: TRBV11-3
D gene: NA
J gene: TRBJ1-1
CDR3 protein: CASTFATQEAEAFF
CDR3 DNA: TGTGCCAGCACCTTCGCGACCCAAGAGGCTGAAGCTTTCTTT

clone size: NA
V gene: TRBV6-5
D gene: NA
J gene: TRBJ1-1
CDR3 protein: CASSYSDRGTEAFF
CDR3 DNA: TGTGCCAGCAGTTACTCCGACAGAGGGACTGAAGCTTTCTTT

clone size: NA
V gene: TRBV5-4
D gene: TRBD2
J gene: TRBJ2-7
CDR3 protein: CASSIPTSGGLYEQYF
CDR3 DNA: TGTGCCAGCAGCATTCCGACTAGCGGGGGTTTATACGAGCAGTACTTC

clone size: NA
V gene: TRBV29-1
D gene: TRBD1
J gene: TRBJ2-7
CDR3 protein: CSVEGVRDRGYEQYF
CDR3 DNA: TGCAGCGTTGAGGGAGTCCGGGACAGGGGGTACGAGCAGTACTTC

clone size: NA
V gene: TRBV3-1/TRBV3-2
D gene: NA
J gene: TRBJ2-6
CDR3 protein: CASSQSYGGASGANVLTF
CDR3 DNA: TGTGCCAGCAGCCAATCCTATGGAGGTGCCTCTGGGGCCAACGTCCTGACTTTC

clone size: NA
V gene: TRBV12-5
D gene: TRBD1
J gene: TRBJ1-3
CDR3 protein: CASGAGQAINTIYF
CDR3 DNA: TGTGCTAGTGGTGCGGGACAGGCGATAAACACCATATATTTT

clone size: NA
V gene: TRBV3-1/TRBV3-2
D gene: NA
J gene: TRBJ1-2
CDR3 protein: CASGAGYGYTF
CDR3 DNA: TGTGCCAGCGGGGCAGGCTATGGCTACACCTTC

clone size: NA
V gene: TRBV7-9
D gene: TRBD1
J gene: TRBJ1-6
CDR3 protein: CASSHPTGTGVSPLHF
CDR3 DNA: TGTGCCAGCAGCCACCCTACCGGGACAGGGGTTTCACCCCTCCACTTT

clone size: NA
V gene: TRBV5-1
D gene: TRBD1
J gene: TRBJ2-4
CDR3 protein: CASSLTGTEGNIQYF
CDR3 DNA: TGCGCCAGCAGCCTTACAGGGACAGAGGGAAACATTCAGTACTTC